This record looks at one TCR beta chain sequence and its context. This sample stems from a study of blood T cell repertoires in COVID-19. Across the whole study: COVID-19 samples collected from the United States, Italy and Spain covered acute and convalescent phases.

Germline-derived CDR1 and CDR2 are MNHEY and SVGAGI. The V and J ends lost 11 bases and 6 bases, in that order; junction bases with no gene match: 7. This CDR3 has 12 residues. Here immunoSEQ multiplex PCR was the method, and the copy in TCRdb shows in-frame clones only, minus some. This table has about 260,000 clones, 85% to 90% appearing once. The V call is TRBV6-5, the J call TRBJ2-3, with 8 bases that match TRBD2. The source is a man between 45 and 60 years old who had been exposed to COVID-19. The sequencing sample was made of PBMCs or T cells enriched from blood (not recorded which). The CDR3 sequence: CASRGGLDTQYF. CDR3 DNA: TGTGCCTCTCGGGGGGGCTTGGATACGCAGTATTTT.